This TCR beta chain is drawn from a study of cytomegalovirus exposure and HLA in healthy donors. Background on the study: In an early release, HLA-typed donors contributed approximately 82 million unique TCR sequences.

About this clone: No antigen is known for it.

Germline CDR1 is SGHAT and CDR2 is FQNNGV. The length of the CDR3 is 13 residues. The V and J ends lost 5 bases and 12 bases respectively, with 16 bases between them. The PCR was carried out with 60 Vbeta primers and 13 Jbeta primers. Produced via immunoSEQ multiplex PCR; TCRdb's table is partial and in-frame only. Counted here are around 120,000 clones, about 80% occurring once; the ten biggest clones make up roughly 3.6%. Whole-study findings and limits: Investigators reported 150 to 200 TCR beta chains as tied to cytomegalovirus. A missense DCLRE1C variant was associated with V- and J-gene trimming of TCR beta chains in a later analysis, and an independent cohort replicated the association.

V usage is TRBV11-2 and J usage is TRBJ1-4, with a weak D call TRBD1 (6 bases). Sample: PBMCs. The receptor's source is a man younger than 45 in good health and CMV-seronegative. CDR3 DNA: TGTGCCAGCAGCGTAGGCAGGGGTTTGGAACTGTTTTTT. Translating gives CASSVGRGLELFF.